This TCR beta chain was sequenced for a study of control samples from healthy donors and cancer patients. The method was immunoSEQ multiplex PCR; TCRdb's version includes in-frame clones alone and lacks a portion of them. The sample has 100,000 to 150,000 clones; roughly 90% are singletons. The length of the CDR3 is 15 residues. The germline V and J ends were trimmed by 3 bases and 0 bases, with 11 bases remaining between them. CDR1 and CDR2 from the germline V gene are LNHDA and SQIVND (reference sequence). The rearrangement uses TRBV19 and TRBJ1-2; D is uncertain. The source is a woman aged 50 to 60 in good health. The sample comprised blood. The CDR3 protein is CASSMGMGSNYGYTF. The CDR3 coding sequence is TGTGCCAGTAGTATGGGTATGGGGTCTAACTATGGCTACACCTTC.